This TCR beta chain stems from a study of blood T cell repertoires in COVID-19. Study context: Acute and convalescent COVID-19 specimens originated in the United States, Italy and Spain.

V lost 4 bases and J lost 4, with 8 bases in between. This CDR3 has 13 amino acids. Germline loops: CDR1 SNHLY, CDR2 FYNNEI. Study processing details: Researchers report that nucleated cell counts were estimated from reference gene primer amplification. TCRdb's table, derived via immunoSEQ multiplex PCR, lists solely in-frame clones and lacks some. The V and J calls and clone size were taken over from that table, and D and trimming were inferred from the DNA. In the table there are about 85,000 clones, 84% of which are singletons. The sequenced sample was peripheral blood. This TCR derives from a human donor in a cohort sampled during active COVID-19. The genes are TRBV2 and TRBJ1-3; D may be TRBD1 (6 bases). The CDR3 is CASSGDRGNTIYF. Here the CDR3 DNA reads TGTGCCAGCAGTGGAGACAGGGGAAACACCATATATTTT.